This is a list of T cell receptor beta chains from one sample in a study of shared T cell receptors in the human thymus. TCRdb keeps only in-frame clones here, not all; method: immunoSEQ multiplex PCR. The sample consists of about 610,000 clones, 88% of them appearing once. This sample was also put to use in a study of human thymus T cells.

Sequenced: thymocytes. The receptors stem from a boy under two years old with a congenital heart defect. CDR3s include the opening cysteine and the closing phenylalanine or tryptophan. Fields, in order: D gene, J gene, V gene, clone size, CDR3 protein, CDR3 DNA. D genes are given only for firm matches. Not all rows give a size; the values are once, few, many and, for expanded clones, a class.

TRBD2	TRBJ2-7	TRBV4-3	-	CASSLWRTGGKHEQYF	TGCGCCAGCAGCCTTTGGAGGACGGGAGGGAAGCACGAGCAGTACTTC
TRBD2	TRBJ2-7	TRBV6-5	-	CASSPTPTSGEQYF	TGTGCCAGCAGCCCAACCCCGACTAGCGGCGAGCAGTACTTC
TRBD1	TRBJ2-2	TRBV10-3	-	CAISERGRNTGELFF	TGTGCCATCAGTGAGAGGGGGCGGAACACCGGGGAGCTGTTTTTT
TRBD2	TRBJ2-1	TRBV27	-	CASSTRTSGSKDEQFF	TGTGCCAGCAGTACCAGGACTAGCGGGAGTAAAGATGAGCAGTTCTTC
-	TRBJ2-3	TRBV4-3	-	CASSQDEGDWGTDTQYF	TGCGCCAGCAGCCAAGATGAGGGAGATTGGGGTACAGATACGCAGTATTTT
-	TRBJ1-5	TRBV20-1	few	CSARAWADSYW	TGCAGTGCTAGAGCGTGGGCTGACAGTTATTGG
-	TRBJ2-1	TRBV29-1	once	CSGLQGIEQFF	TGCAGCGGCTTACAGGGTATCGAGCAGTTCTTC
TRBD1	TRBJ1-1	TRBV27	-	CASSSGDSPEAFF	TGTGCCAGCAGTTCGGGGGACAGCCCTGAAGCTTTCTTT
TRBD2	TRBJ2-7	TRBV15	-	CATSRAPDPSGRIHEQYF	TGTGCCACCAGCAGGGCCCCGGATCCTAGCGGGAGAATCCACGAGCAGTACTTC
TRBD2	TRBJ2-7	TRBV10-2	-	CASRGLGFEQYF	TGCGCCAGCAGGGGACTAGGGTTCGAGCAGTACTTC
-	TRBJ2-3	TRBV18	-	CASSPRSGYTQYF	TGTGCCAGCTCACCCCGAAGCGGGTATACGCAGTATTTT
-	TRBJ2-7	TRBV4-2	few	CASSRRTGREQYF	TGTGCCAGCAGCCGACGTACGGGTCGCGAGCAGTACTTC
-	TRBJ1-1	TRBV6-1	-	CASSVQAGEDTEAFF	TGTGCCAGCAGTGTCCAGGCGGGAGAGGACACTGAAGCTTTCTTT
-	TRBJ1-1	TRBV27	-	CASSSPPGAEAFF	TGTGCCAGCAGTTCGCCACCGGGGGCTGAAGCTTTCTTT
-	TRBJ2-2	TRBV29-1	few	CSVEEGTGELFF	TGCAGCGTTGAGGAGGGTACCGGGGAGCTGTTTTTT
TRBD2	TRBJ2-3	TRBV5-6	-	CASTLFASGNLTDTQYF	TGTGCCAGCACCCTTTTTGCTAGCGGGAACCTCACAGATACGCAGTATTTT
TRBD2	TRBJ2-1	TRBV7-8	-	CASSSYTSGTQNNEQFF	TGTGCCAGCAGCTCTTACACTAGCGGTACACAAAACAATGAGCAGTTCTTC
TRBD1	TRBJ1-3	TRBV7-9	-	CASSPNQGASGNTIYF	TGTGCCAGCAGCCCGAACCAGGGGGCTTCGGGAAACACCATATATTTT
TRBD1	TRBJ2-3	TRBV2	-	CASSGTGGASHTDTQYF	TGTGCCAGCAGCGGGACAGGGGGCGCGAGTCACACAGATACGCAGTATTTT
TRBD2	TRBJ2-7	TRBV4-2	-	CASSQDYKRGSYEQYF	TGTGCCAGCAGCCAAGATTACAAGCGGGGCTCCTACGAGCAGTACTTC
TRBD2	TRBJ2-1	TRBV6-5	-	CASRASGKGDNEQFF	TGTGCCAGCAGAGCTAGCGGGAAGGGGGACAATGAGCAGTTCTTC
-	TRBJ2-2	TRBV19	-	CASSMSGIENTGELFF	TGTGCCAGTAGTATGTCCGGGATAGAGAACACCGGGGAGCTGTTTTTT
TRBD2	TRBJ2-4	TRBV5-1	-	CASRPSSGKNIQYF	TGCGCCAGCAGACCCTCTAGCGGTAAAAACATTCAGTACTTC
-	TRBJ2-5	TRBV18	-	CASSPEPLQETQYF	TGTGCCAGCTCCCCCGAGCCACTCCAAGAGACCCAGTACTTC
TRBD1	TRBJ1-4	TRBV28	-	CASNSRDRGNGTNEKLFF	TGTGCCAGCAATAGCCGGGACAGGGGAAACGGGACTAATGAAAAACTGTTTTTT
-	TRBJ2-1	TRBV11-2	-	CASSPERRNYNEQFF	TGTGCCAGCAGCCCAGAGCGGCGCAACTACAATGAGCAGTTCTTC
-	TRBJ2-1	TRBV7-9	few	CASHPSREQYYNEQFF	TGTGCCAGCCATCCGTCCCGGGAGCAATACTACAATGAGCAGTTCTTC
TRBD2	TRBJ2-7	TRBV15	-	CATSRVTSGPYEQYF	TGTGCCACCAGCAGAGTAACTAGCGGGCCCTACGAGCAGTACTTC
-	TRBJ2-5	TRBV12-2	-	CASRLVIAGFQETQYF	TGTGCAAGTCGCTTAGTGATAGCGGGCTTCCAAGAGACCCAGTACTTC
TRBD1	TRBJ2-5	TRBV19	-	CASSIGSPDRSQETQYF	TGTGCCAGTAGTATTGGTTCCCCGGACAGGTCCCAAGAGACCCAGTACTTC
TRBD1	TRBJ2-5	TRBV27	-	CASRPDRLGRGRGETQYF	TGTGCCAGCAGACCCGATCGCCTGGGCAGGGGGCGAGGGGAGACCCAGTACTTC
-	TRBJ2-7	TRBV5-5	-	CASSLVAILAGRGYEQYF	TGTGCCAGCAGCTTGGTCGCGATCCTTGCCGGGAGAGGCTACGAGCAGTACTTC
-	TRBJ2-3	TRBV5-1	-	CASSPPTGGTPDTQYF	TGCGCCAGCAGCCCCCCGACTGGGGGGACGCCAGATACGCAGTATTTT
TRBD2	TRBJ2-1	TRBV4-2	once	CASSQEWRETYNEQFF	TGTGCCAGCAGCCAAGAGTGGCGGGAGACCTACAATGAGCAGTTCTTC
TRBD1	TRBJ2-1	TRBV7-6	-	CASSLPGQGNPSDLYNEQFF	TGTGCCAGCAGCTTACCGGGACAGGGAAACCCTAGCGACCTCTACAATGAGCAGTTCTTC
-	TRBJ1-4	TRBV4-1	-	CASSQSAGEPYEKLFF	TGCGCCAGCAGCCAATCTGCCGGAGAGCCTTATGAAAAACTGTTTTTT
TRBD1	TRBJ1-4	TRBV13	few	CASSPGGPNEKLFF	TGTGCCAGCAGCCCAGGGGGGCCTAATGAAAAACTGTTTTTT
TRBD1	TRBJ2-5	TRBV4-1	once	CASSQVGDRNDGETQYF	TGCGCCAGCAGCCAAGTTGGGGACAGGAATGACGGAGAGACCCAGTACTTC
TRBD1	TRBJ2-7	TRBV4-1	-	CASSQVPKTGGRYEQYF	TGCGCCAGCAGCCAAGTCCCGAAAACAGGGGGCAGGTACGAGCAGTACTTC
TRBD2	TRBJ2-1	TRBV28	-	CASSLCREREAYNEQFF	TGTGCCAGCAGTTTATGCAGGGAGCGGGAGGCTTACAATGAGCAGTTCTTC
-	TRBJ2-7	TRBV18	once	CASSPDGQSSYEQYF	TGTGCCAGCTCACCCGACGGACAGTCCTCCTACGAGCAGTACTTC
-	TRBJ2-7	TRBV6-1	-	CASSDIRRGGHSYEQYF	TGTGCCAGCAGTGATATACGGAGAGGAGGCCACAGCTACGAGCAGTACTTC
TRBD2	TRBJ2-7	TRBV18	-	CASSPPGGRAYEQYF	TGTGCCAGCTCACCACCGGGCGGGAGGGCCTACGAGCAGTACTTC
-	TRBJ1-2	TRBV30	-	CAWSTGIANYGYTF	TGTGCCTGGAGTACAGGGATAGCTAACTATGGCTACACCTTC
TRBD2	TRBJ2-3	TRBV5-8	-	CASRVGLATLTQYF	TGTGCCAGCAGGGTGGGACTAGCGACGCTGACGCAGTATTTT
-	TRBJ2-7	TRBV28	-	CASRPHLDYEQYF	TGTGCCAGCAGACCCCACCTAGACTACGAGCAGTACTTC
TRBD1	TRBJ1-4	TRBV5-1	-	CASRLNDRVDNEKLFF	TGCGCCAGCAGGCTAAACGACAGGGTCGATAATGAAAAACTGTTTTTT
TRBD1	TRBJ1-5	TRBV5-5	-	CASSVDRGQPQHF	TGTGCCAGCAGCGTGGACAGGGGCCAGCCCCAGCATTTT
TRBD2	TRBJ2-7	TRBV27	few	CASRPSGPWTYEQYF	TGTGCCAGCAGACCTAGCGGGCCGTGGACCTACGAGCAGTACTTC
-	TRBJ2-7	TRBV19	-	CASSIRVGQNYEQYF	TGTGCCAGTAGTATAAGAGTTGGACAGAACTACGAGCAGTACTTC
TRBD2	TRBJ2-1	TRBV6-4	-	CASSVHTPRAGGQDNEQFF	TGTGCCAGCAGTGTCCACACTCCTAGGGCGGGAGGGCAGGACAATGAGCAGTTCTTC
TRBD1	TRBJ2-7	TRBV7-2	once	CASSLATGTRIPYEQYF	TGTGCCAGCAGCTTAGCGACAGGGACGCGGATCCCTTACGAGCAGTACTTC
TRBD1	TRBJ2-7	TRBV5-1	-	CASSKGQGKDYEQYF	TGCGCCAGCAGCAAAGGACAGGGGAAGGACTACGAGCAGTACTTC
-	TRBJ1-5	TRBV6-5	-	CASSTSDSSYQPQHF	TGTGCCAGCAGTACCTCGGACAGTAGTTATCAGCCCCAGCATTTT
-	TRBJ2-3	TRBV10-3	-	CAISEDWNTDTQYF	TGTGCCATCAGTGAGGACTGGAACACAGATACGCAGTATTTT
TRBD1	TRBJ2-7	TRBV27	-	CASSSPGQGAYEQYF	TGTGCCAGCAGTTCCCCGGGACAGGGCGCCTACGAGCAGTACTTC
TRBD1	TRBJ2-7	TRBV4-1	once	CASSHGRGPPTSEQYF	TGCGCCAGCAGCCACGGCAGGGGGCCTCCAACGTCCGAGCAGTACTTC
-	TRBJ1-2	TRBV5-6	few	CASSSTTNGYTF	TGTGCCAGCAGCTCGACGACAAATGGCTACACCTTC
-	TRBJ1-2	TRBV19	-	CASSIWQNYGYTF	TGTGCCAGTAGTATATGGCAGAACTATGGCTACACCTTC
-	TRBJ2-3	TRBV5-6	-	CASSNRGLNHWYF	TGTGCCAGCAGCAACCGTGGACTGAATCATTGGTATTTT